Included here is one T cell receptor beta chain sequence, with context. These data come from a study of identical twins. Germline-derived CDR1 and CDR2 are MGHDK and SYGVNS. V was pared by 3 bases and J by 4 bases, with 10 bases between. The CDR3 is 14 residues long. TCRdb re-called the 5' RACE reads through MiXCR, storing one row per CDR3 protein. The profile shows roughly 1,500,000 distinct CDR3 sequences, around a third of them singletons. V is TRBV25-1 and J is TRBJ1-5; no clear D. This sequence originates from a newborn girl in good health. Sequencing was done on a sample of cord blood. DNA for the CDR3: TGTGCCAGCAGTGATCTCCGGGGTAATCAGCCCCAGCATTTT. Amino acid sequence: CASSDLRGNQPQHF.